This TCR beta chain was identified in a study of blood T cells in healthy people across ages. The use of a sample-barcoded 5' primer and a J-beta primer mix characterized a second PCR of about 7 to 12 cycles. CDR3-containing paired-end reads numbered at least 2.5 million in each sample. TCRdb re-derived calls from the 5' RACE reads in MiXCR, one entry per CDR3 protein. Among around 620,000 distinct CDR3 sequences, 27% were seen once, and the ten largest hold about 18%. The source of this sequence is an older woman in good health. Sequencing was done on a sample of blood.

CDR3 coding DNA: TGCAGTGCTTCTCCGGGACCCCTCTCCTACGAGCAGTACTTC. It translates to CSASPGPLSYEQYF. The chain joins TRBV20-1 to TRBJ2-7, with D perhaps given as TRBD1 or TRBD2 (5 bases each). CDR3 length equals 14 residues. The germline V gene has CDR1 DFQATT and CDR2 SNEGSKA (reference sequence). Trimming removed 5 bases at V and 0 bases at J, with 14 bases between.